This TCR beta chain was retrieved from a study of blood T cell repertoires in COVID-19. V was shortened by 5 bases and J by 0 bases, with 11 bases between the two germline ends. CDR1 and CDR2 (germline): SGHTA, FQGNSA. The CDR3 is made up of 15 amino acids. As originally analysed: Reference gene primer amplification gave estimated nucleated cell counts. Assay: immunoSEQ multiplex PCR; the TCRdb copy retains only in-frame clones and omits some. V, J and clone size were drawn from that table, and D and trimming were deduced from the DNA. The sample yields about 330,000 clones, over 75% seen once. Residents of about two dozen US areas, aged roughly 18 to 89 years, made up the participants. Participants' reported clinical history set cohort assignment. Cohort 3 recovered donors had two negative PCRs, clearance, or symptom resolution.

Sequencing was carried out using PBMCs or T cells enriched from blood (not recorded which). The rearrangement links TRBV7-2 to TRBJ1-3, with no clear D. The TCR was taken from a woman in her late teens or twenties who had recovered from COVID-19. The CDR3 sequence: CASSRSVLSGNTIYF. The CDR3 nucleotides are TGTGCCAGCAGCCGGTCGGTGCTCTCTGGAAACACCATATATTTT.